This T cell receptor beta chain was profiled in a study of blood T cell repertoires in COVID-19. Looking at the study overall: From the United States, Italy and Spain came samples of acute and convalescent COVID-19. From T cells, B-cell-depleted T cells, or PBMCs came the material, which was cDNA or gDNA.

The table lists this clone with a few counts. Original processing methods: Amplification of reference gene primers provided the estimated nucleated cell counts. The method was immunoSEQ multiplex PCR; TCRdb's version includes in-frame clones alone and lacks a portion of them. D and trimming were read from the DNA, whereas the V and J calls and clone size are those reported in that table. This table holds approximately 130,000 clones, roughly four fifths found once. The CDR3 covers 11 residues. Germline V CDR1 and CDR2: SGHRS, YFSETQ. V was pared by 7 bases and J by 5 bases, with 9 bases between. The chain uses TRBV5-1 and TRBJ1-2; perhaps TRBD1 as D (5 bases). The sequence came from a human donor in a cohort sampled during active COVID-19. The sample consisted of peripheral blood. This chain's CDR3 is CASSQGYGYTF. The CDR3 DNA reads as TGCGCCAGCTCCCAGGGTTATGGCTACACCTTC.